The 3 T cell receptor beta chains listed next were all sequenced from one sample in a study of identical twins. One entry per CDR3 protein results from TCRdb running MiXCR on the 5' RACE reads. The table has 700,000 to 950,000 distinct CDR3 sequences, 12% seen once. The same sample was also used in a study of yellow fever vaccine responses in identical twins.

What was sequenced was PBMCs. These receptors were taken from a woman aged 18-30 years in good health.

This clonotype occurred a few times. This chain links TRBV5-1 with TRBJ2-1; TRBD2 agrees at 13 bases. With V trimmed by 0 bases and J by 8 bases, 5 bases remained unmatched. There are 16 residues in the CDR3. Germline assignment: CDR1 SGHRS and CDR2 YFSETQ. CDR3 in DNA: TGCGCCAGCAGCTTGGATCAGGGACTAGCGGGGCATGAGCAGTTCTTC. This codes for CASSLDQGLAGHEQFF. The full variable domain, rest sourced from reference TRBV5-1 and TRBJ2-1, is KAGVTQTPRYLIKTRGQQVTLSCSPISGHRSVSWYQQTPGQGLQFLFEYFSETQRNKGNFPGRFSGRQFSNSRSEMNVSTLELGDSALYLCASSLDQGLAGHEQFFGPGTRLTVL.

This chain connects TRBV15 to TRBJ1-6; 10 bases map to TRBD1. Germline lookup yields CDR1 LNHNV and CDR2 YYDKDF (reference sequence). V shed 2 bases and J 12 bases; nucleotides not matched to a gene: 16. This CDR3 has 18 amino acids. The CDR3 region is CATSRRTWLGGQGEPLHF. CDR3 nucleotides: TGTGCCACCAGCAGAAGAACCTGGTTGGGCGGACAGGGGGAACCCCTCCACTTT.

In its sample, this clonotype was seen a few times. The chain couples TRBV15 to TRBJ2-1, with 9 bases that match TRBD2. Germline assignment: CDR1 LNHNV and CDR2 YYDKDF (reference sequence). The CDR3 runs to 17 residues. The trim removed 6 bases at V and 3 bases at J, leaving 12 bases unmatched. Here the CDR3 DNA reads TGTGCCACCAGAGGGGGGCGGGAGGGCCGAAACTACAATGAGCAGTTCTTC. Translation: CATRGGREGRNYNEQFF.